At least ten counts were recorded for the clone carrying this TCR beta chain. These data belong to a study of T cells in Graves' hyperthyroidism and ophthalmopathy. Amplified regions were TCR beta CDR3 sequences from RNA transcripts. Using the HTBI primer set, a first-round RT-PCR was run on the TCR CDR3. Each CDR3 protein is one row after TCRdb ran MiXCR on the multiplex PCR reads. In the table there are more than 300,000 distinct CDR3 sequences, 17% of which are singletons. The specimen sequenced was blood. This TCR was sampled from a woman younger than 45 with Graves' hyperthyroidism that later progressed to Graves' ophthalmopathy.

The CDR3: CASSVDSGGSSYNEQFF. The CDR3 region has the DNA TGTGCCAGCAGCGTAGATAGCGGGGGGAGCTCCTACAATGAGCAGTTCTTC. The V and J genes are TRBV7-9 and TRBJ2-1; TRBD2 agrees at 10 bases. The CDR3 is 17 amino acids. Germline lookup yields CDR1 SEHNR and CDR2 FQNEAQ (reference sequence). With V trimmed by 5 bases and J by 0 bases, 7 bases remained unmatched.